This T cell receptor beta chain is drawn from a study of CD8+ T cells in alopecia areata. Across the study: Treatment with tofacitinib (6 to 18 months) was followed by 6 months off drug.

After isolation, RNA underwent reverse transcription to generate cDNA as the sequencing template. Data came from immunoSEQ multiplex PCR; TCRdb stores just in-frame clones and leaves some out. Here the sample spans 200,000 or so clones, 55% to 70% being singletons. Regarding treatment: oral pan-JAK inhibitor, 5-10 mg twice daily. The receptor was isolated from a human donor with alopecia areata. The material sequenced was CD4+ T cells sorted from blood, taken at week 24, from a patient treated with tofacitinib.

For the CDR3, the DNA is TGTGCCAGCAGCCAACCTCGGGACTCTTCCGGGGAAAAACTGTTTTTT. Residues: CASSQPRDSSGEKLFF. This chain uses TRBV14 with TRBJ1-4, with a tentative D call TRBD1 (5 bases). Germline assignment: CDR1 SGHDN and CDR2 FVKESK. The CDR3 consists of 16 residues. V shed 2 bases and J shed 8 bases, with 18 bases lying between them.